This is a list of T cell receptor beta chains from one sample in a study of T cell responses to AZD1222 COVID-19 vaccine. Libraries were prepared by immunoSEQ multiplex PCR; TCRdb keeps only in-frame clonotypes and omits some of them. Of 100,000 to 150,000 clones in the sample, approximately 85% were seen once. The specimen was peripheral blood, collected 28 days after the second AZD1222 dose. Every receptor here comes from an adult who received the AZD1222 COVID-19 vaccine. CDR3s include the opening cysteine and the closing phenylalanine or tryptophan. Each record gives: D gene, V gene, J gene, clone size, CDR3 protein, CDR3 DNA. The D gene is left open where the match is weak. Only part of the rows carry a size: once, few, many, or a class if the clone is expanded.

D: TRBD2
V: TRBV19
J: TRBJ2-2
size: once
CDR3: CASTGLAGLRGYTGELFF
DNA: TGTGCCAGTACGGGACTAGCGGGCCTAAGGGGTTATACCGGGGAGCTGTTTTTT

D: -
V: TRBV18
J: TRBJ1-3
size: -
CDR3: CASSPLLDLSGNTIYF
DNA: TGTGCCAGCTCACCACTTCTGGACCTCTCTGGAAACACCATATATTTT

D: -
V: TRBV6-5
J: TRBJ1-1
size: -
CDR3: CASSPRLRTEAFF
DNA: TGTGCCAGCAGTCCCCGCCTCAGGACTGAAGCTTTCTTT

D: -
V: TRBV29-1
J: TRBJ2-3
size: -
CDR3: CSVEDIQITDTQYF
DNA: TGCAGCGTTGAAGATATTCAGATCACAGATACGCAGTATTTT

D: TRBD2
V: TRBV19
J: TRBJ2-3
size: -
CDR3: CASTSLAGGALVEQYF
DNA: TGTGCCAGTACCTCCCTAGCGGGGGGCGCTTTGGTTGAGCAGTATTTT

D: TRBD1
V: TRBV5-4
J: TRBJ2-5
size: -
CDR3: CASSRQGTSETQYF
DNA: TGTGCCAGCAGCCGACAGGGGACTTCGGAGACCCAGTACTTC

D: -
V: TRBV11-2
J: TRBJ1-1
size: -
CDR3: CASMAPDTEAFF
DNA: TGTGCCAGCATGGCGCCCGACACTGAAGCTTTCTTT

D: -
V: TRBV29-1
J: TRBJ2-2
size: -
CDR3: CSVRIGGLNTGELFF
DNA: TGCAGCGTTCGGATTGGAGGGCTAAACACCGGGGAGCTGTTTTTT

D: TRBD1
V: TRBV30
J: TRBJ1-4
size: -
CDR3: CAWGGQGGEKLFF
DNA: TGTGCCTGGGGGGGACAGGGAGGCGAAAAACTGTTTTTT

D: -
V: TRBV28
J: TRBJ2-7
size: -
CDR3: CASRTTVYEQYF
DNA: TGTGCCAGCAGGACGACAGTCTACGAGCAGTACTTC

D: -
V: TRBV6-5
J: TRBJ2-5
size: -
CDR3: CASRWDGLSQETQYF
DNA: TGTGCCAGCAGGTGGGACGGACTAAGCCAAGAGACCCAGTACTTC

D: -
V: TRBV15
J: TRBJ1-1
size: -
CDR3: CATSSQGRANTEAFF
DNA: TGTGCCACCAGCTCCCAGGGGAGGGCTAACACTGAAGCTTTCTTT

D: -
V: TRBV19
J: TRBJ1-2
size: once
CDR3: CASSISGQGGGYTF
DNA: TGTGCCAGTAGTATAAGTGGCCAGGGTGGTGGCTACACCTTC

D: -
V: TRBV15
J: TRBJ2-5
size: -
CDR3: CATSRGIESETQYF
DNA: TGTGCCACCAGCAGAGGGATTGAGTCGGAGACCCAGTACTTC

D: -
V: TRBV7-9
J: TRBJ1-1
size: -
CDR3: CASSYGGRENTEAFF
DNA: TGTGCCAGCAGCTATGGAGGGAGGGAGAACACTGAAGCTTTCTTT

D: -
V: TRBV5-1
J: TRBJ1-1
size: once
CDR3: CASSLEGTVEAFF
DNA: TGCGCCAGCAGCTTGGAGGGTACGGTTGAAGCTTTCTTT

D: -
V: TRBV3-1/TRBV3-2
J: TRBJ2-7
size: -
CDR3: CASSTIGGLVHEQYF
DNA: TGTGCCAGCAGCACCATAGGGGGGTTAGTCCACGAGCAGTACTTC

D: TRBD1
V: TRBV19
J: TRBJ1-1
size: -
CDR3: CASSVPGQGNRAFF
DNA: TGTGCCAGTAGTGTACCGGGACAGGGTAATCGAGCTTTCTTT

D: TRBD2
V: TRBV19
J: TRBJ2-3
size: once
CDR3: CASSPLSGGSGGTQYF
DNA: TGTGCCAGTAGTCCCCTCAGCGGGGGCTCCGGGGGTACGCAGTATTTT

D: TRBD1
V: TRBV13
J: TRBJ2-3
size: -
CDR3: CASTPGGSTDTQYF
DNA: TGTGCCAGCACCCCAGGGGGTAGCACAGATACGCAGTATTTT

D: -
V: TRBV12-3/TRBV12-4
J: TRBJ2-3
size: -
CDR3: CASSSGSTDTQYF
DNA: TGTGCCAGCAGTTCGGGGAGCACAGATACGCAGTATTTT

D: TRBD1
V: TRBV2
J: TRBJ2-1
size: -
CDR3: CASSGQGAPDEQFF
DNA: TGTGCCAGCAGTGGCCAGGGGGCGCCCGATGAGCAGTTCTTC

D: -
V: TRBV5-1
J: TRBJ2-7
size: -
CDR3: CASSLKGRTAGEQYF
DNA: TGCGCCAGCAGCTTGAAGGGCCGGACTGCGGGCGAGCAGTACTTC

D: TRBD1
V: TRBV28
J: TRBJ2-7
size: -
CDR3: CASSPGGESYEQYF
DNA: TGTGCCAGCAGTCCAGGGGGCGAATCCTACGAGCAGTACTTC

D: TRBD1
V: TRBV7-2
J: TRBJ1-1
size: -
CDR3: CASSLAQGAETEAFF
DNA: TGTGCCAGCAGCTTAGCACAGGGGGCTGAAACTGAAGCTTTCTTT

D: -
V: TRBV2
J: TRBJ1-2
size: -
CDR3: CASSDRNYGYTF
DNA: TGTGCCAGCAGTGACCGGAACTATGGCTACACCTTC

D: -
V: TRBV4-2
J: TRBJ1-3
size: -
CDR3: CASSQEQGPTSGNTIYF
DNA: TGTGCCAGCAGCCAAGAGCAGGGACCAACCTCTGGAAACACCATATATTTT

D: -
V: TRBV7-2
J: TRBJ2-7
size: -
CDR3: CASSLMVRSTGRAYEQYF
DNA: TGTGCCAGCAGCTTAATGGTTAGGAGTACGGGCAGGGCCTACGAGCAATACTTC

D: -
V: TRBV16
J: TRBJ2-2
size: -
CDR3: CASTLDSANTGELFF
DNA: TGTGCCAGCACCCTCGACAGCGCGAACACCGGGGAGCTGTTTTTT

D: -
V: TRBV7-2
J: TRBJ1-5
size: -
CDR3: CASGADRHQPQHF
DNA: TGTGCCAGCGGAGCAGACCGCCATCAGCCCCAGCATTTT

D: TRBD1
V: TRBV3-1/TRBV3-2
J: TRBJ1-5
size: -
CDR3: CASSQGYAGGNQPQHF
DNA: TGTGCCAGCAGCCAAGGATACGCAGGGGGCAACCAGCCCCAGCATTTT

D: -
V: TRBV5-1
J: TRBJ2-2
size: -
CDR3: CASSLAPSRSNTGELFF
DNA: TGCGCCAGCAGCTTGGCCCCCAGCAGATCGAACACCGGGGAGCTGTTTTTT

D: -
V: TRBV7-9
J: TRBJ1-1
size: once
CDR3: CASSQPLWNTEAFF
DNA: TGTGCCAGCAGCCAACCGCTTTGGAACACTGAAGCTTTCTTT

D: -
V: TRBV6-5
J: TRBJ2-1
size: -
CDR3: CASTPGRTYDNEQFF
DNA: TGTGCCAGCACCCCAGGTCGGACTTACGACAATGAGCAGTTCTTC

D: -
V: TRBV5-1
J: TRBJ1-1
size: -
CDR3: CASLPGRLTMNTEAFF
DNA: TGCGCCAGCCTCCCGGGGCGTCTAACTATGAACACTGAAGCTTTCTTT